The following is a T cell receptor beta chain sequence with its context. This clonotype was seen a handful of times. Its antigen is currently not known. Base qualities are not recorded, but no much larger clone differs from it by a single base. Library generation was performed with 5' RACE. This sample was sequenced with an Illumina HiSeq 2500. A second about 6 to 11 cycle PCR used a sample-barcoded 5' primer and a J-beta primer mix. A template-switch 5' adaptor carrying 12 random nucleotides introduced a unique molecular identifier onto each TCR beta cDNA molecule. Each sample yielded at least 2.5 million CDR3-containing paired-end reads. First-strand cDNA was synthesized from all RNA with the Mint cDNA synthesis kit, primed by a TRBC-specific oligonucleotide. Following uracil-DNA glycosylase treatment, a first 18-cycle PCR with universal primers M1SS and BC2_uni_R was performed on all cDNA. On the authors' methods: For normalization, 1 million high-quality reads were randomly selected from each sample, with every read carrying a distinct molecular identifier. Reads with shared molecular identifiers were discarded instead of being binned into consensus sequences. CDR3 identification, clonotype clustering and error correction used MiTCR with a Q25 quality threshold and the strictest error-elimination algorithm. Lower-bound total TCR beta diversity was estimated with a nonparametric unseen species model using Euler transformation. The public reads were reanalyzed by TCRdb: fastp trimming at Q25, MiXCR alignment, in-frame beta chains only. When rows share a CDR3 protein, they turn into one entry using the most common DNA and genes. None of the V and J calls come from the authors' own analysis; TCRdb made them. The sample table lists about 730,000 distinct CDR3 sequences, approximately 43% of them with a count of one. The leading ten clones occupy 20% to 25% of the sample.

Systemically healthy Caucasian individuals from Russia, 39 in total and aged about 6 to 95 years, were included as donors. Ten milliliters of peripheral blood were collected from each donor into EDTA-treated Vacutainer tubes. Ficoll-Paque density-gradient centrifugation was used to isolate PBMCs, with at least 6.5 million per sample. Trizol reagent was used to extract total RNA from PBMCs, with at least 5.5 micrograms per sample. The percentages of naive CD45RAhigh/CD27high T cells were determined by flow cytometry on a PBMC aliquot from every donor. This specimen comes from a study of blood T cells in healthy people across ages (dated by TCRdb to the mid-2010s). Context from the whole study: In model experiments, roughly one uniquely barcoded TCR beta cDNA molecule per two T cells was captured by template switching. The donors were split into four age groups: young (average about 15 years), middle-aged (about 40), aged (roughly 65) and long-lived (approximately 80). To avoid experimental bias, donors of different ages were distributed randomly across sequencing lanes. To track age-related changes in TCR beta repertoire diversity, the study relied on deep sequencing normalized with unique cDNA molecular identifiers. Two additional independent replicas of 1 million unique cDNA reads from the same blood draw were analyzed for two donors (one aged 18 to 30 and one aged 80 or older).

The CDR3 holds 14 amino acids from the cysteine to the phenylalanine. Of all the DNA, just the CDR3 is kept, 42 bases in frame from base 1. The germline V gene (reference sequence) provides CDR1 MNHNY and CDR2 SVGAGI. Trimming costs V 6 bases and J 1 base, and their ends lie 12 bases apart. General study outcomes and caveats: There was a strong correlation between observed TCR beta diversity and the percentage of naive T cells measured by flow cytometry. The long-lived group showed more naive CD4+ T cells, fewer expanded clones and increased TCR diversity than the aged group, suggesting age selection. Because the CMV infection status of the donors was unknown, age-related changes in expanded clonotypes may potentially have been confounded. Estimates of total diversity based on one million sequenced T cells were regarded as lower bounds and as underestimates. As age increased, observed TCR beta diversity per million T cells dropped in a roughly linear way, and a significant reduction was already evident by age 40. Because profiling used bulk unsorted PBMCs, naive and antigen-experienced compartments could not be compared conclusively.

The sequence was collected from a woman aged 60-75 years in good health. The V and J genes are TRBV6-6 and TRBJ2-5; the D gene is possibly TRBD1, with 5 bases matching. The specimen sequenced was blood. The sequenced DNA is TGTGCCAGCAGCCTCAGGGCTATCCAAGAGACCCAGTACTTC. It encodes CASSLRAIQETQYF.